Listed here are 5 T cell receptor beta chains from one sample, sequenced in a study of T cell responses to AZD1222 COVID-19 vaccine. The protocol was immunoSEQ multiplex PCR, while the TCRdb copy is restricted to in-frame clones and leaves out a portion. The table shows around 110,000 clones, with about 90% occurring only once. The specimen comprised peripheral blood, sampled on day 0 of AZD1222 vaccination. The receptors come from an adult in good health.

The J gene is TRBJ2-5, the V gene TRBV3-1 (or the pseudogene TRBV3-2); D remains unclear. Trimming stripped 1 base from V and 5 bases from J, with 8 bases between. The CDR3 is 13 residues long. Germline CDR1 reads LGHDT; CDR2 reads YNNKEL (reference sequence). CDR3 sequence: CASSQAGYETQYF. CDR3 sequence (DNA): TGTGCCAGCAGCCAAGCCGGGTATGAGACCCAGTACTTC.

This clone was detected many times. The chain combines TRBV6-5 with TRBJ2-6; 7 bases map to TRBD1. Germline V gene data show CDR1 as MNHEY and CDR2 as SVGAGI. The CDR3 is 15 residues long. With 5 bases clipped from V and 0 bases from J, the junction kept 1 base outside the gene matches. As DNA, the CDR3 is TGTGCCAGCAGTCGGGACAGCTCTGGGGCCAACGTCCTGACTTTC. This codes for CASSRDSSGANVLTF.

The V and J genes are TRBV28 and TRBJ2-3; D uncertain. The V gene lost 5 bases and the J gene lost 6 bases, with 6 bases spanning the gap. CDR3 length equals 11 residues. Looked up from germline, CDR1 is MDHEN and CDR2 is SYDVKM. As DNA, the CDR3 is TGTGCCAGCAGTCCTCGGGATACGCAGTATTTT. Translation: CASSPRDTQYF.

CDR3 bases: TGTGCCAGCAGCCGTAAACCCCCCGGGGCTGAAGCTTTCTTT. It encodes CASSRKPPGAEAFF. This rearrangement joins TRBV6-5 to TRBJ1-1; D call uncertain. CDR3 length equals 14 residues. CDR1 and CDR2 (germline): MNHEY, SVGAGI. The V end was cut by 6 bases, the J end by 6 bases, with 17 bases between.

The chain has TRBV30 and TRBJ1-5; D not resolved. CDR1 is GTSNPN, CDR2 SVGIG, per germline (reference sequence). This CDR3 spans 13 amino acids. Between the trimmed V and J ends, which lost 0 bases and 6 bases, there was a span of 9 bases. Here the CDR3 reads CAWSVFSGQPQHF. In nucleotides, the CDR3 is TGTGCCTGGAGTGTATTCAGTGGTCAGCCCCAGCATTTT.